The 5 T cell receptor beta chains given below trace back to one sample, sequenced in a study of cytomegalovirus exposure and HLA in healthy donors. It was with 60 Vbeta and 13 Jbeta primers that the PCR ran. TCRdb's table, derived via immunoSEQ multiplex PCR, lists solely in-frame clones and lacks some. The sample holds about 160,000 clones, approximately 76% seen once. The sequenced sample consisted of PBMCs. These receptors all come from a man aged 55 to 70 in good health and CMV-seronegative.

J is TRBJ2-1 and V is TRBV6-6; TRBD1 matches 8 bases. In germline, CDR1 is MNHNY, CDR2 SVGAGI (reference sequence). J lost 14 bases, V lost 6 bases, and 12 bases had no gene match. The CDR3 runs 13 residues. The CDR3 region has the DNA TGTGCCAGCAGAGTAACAGGGGGGATTGGGAAGTTCTTC. It specifies CASRVTGGIGKFF.

The chain combines TRBV6-6 with TRBJ2-7, with D hard to call. The germline V gene has CDR1 MNHNY and CDR2 SVGAGI (reference sequence). The CDR3 consists of 15 residues. Between the trimmed V and J ends, which lost 0 bases and 1 base, there was a span of 10 bases. The CDR3 nucleotides are TGTGCCAGCAGTTACTCCTTCAGAATGTCCTACGAGCAGTACTTC. Protein product: CASSYSFRMSYEQYF.

The V gene is TRBV11-2, the J gene TRBJ1-2; possible D gene TRBD1, 6 bases. V lost 4 bases and J 9 bases, leaving 12 bases between the germline ends. CDR3 size: 12 residues. Germline-derived CDR1 and CDR2 are SGHAT and FQNNGV. CDR3 loop: CASSSDRRSYTF. CDR3 nucleotide sequence: TGTGCCAGCAGCTCCGACAGGCGCAGCTACACCTTC.

This clone has a handful of counts. V usage is TRBV5-4 and J usage is TRBJ2-3, with D tentatively TRBD1 (6 bases). Germline V gene data show CDR1 as SGHNT and CDR2 as YYREEE (reference sequence). The CDR3 is 15 amino acids. Trimming stripped 2 bases from V and 0 bases from J, with 10 bases between. The CDR3 DNA sequence: TGTGCCAGCAGCTTAGGCGACAGGAGCACAGATACGCAGTATTTT. Its protein is CASSLGDRSTDTQYF.

The chain has TRBV12-5 and TRBJ2-3, with 8 bases that match TRBD1. The CDR3 sequence is 15 residues long. Germline V gene data show CDR1 as LGHNT and CDR2 as FRNRAP. Trimming cost V 1 base and J 5 bases; bases outside gene matches: 5. CDR3 in amino acids: CASGLGTGYEDTQYF. In DNA, the CDR3 is TGTGCTAGTGGTTTGGGGACAGGGTATGAAGATACGCAGTATTTT.